Each of the 17 T cell receptor beta chains below was sequenced from the same sample in a study of early T cells in non-severe SARS-CoV-2 infection. TCRdb passed the 5' RACE reads through MiXCR, listing each CDR3 protein once. The sample holds fewer than 70,000 distinct CDR3 sequences; roughly 4.9% are singletons and the top ten take 3.5% to 4%. Sequencing used whole blood, obtained at baseline. The receptors here all came from an adult who was a healthcare worker with PCR-confirmed SARS-CoV-2 infection or an uninfected control (not recorded which). The donor label of this sample is uncertain.

This clonotype was recorded many times. The chain has TRBV5-5 and TRBJ1-1, with D maybe TRBD1 (6 bases). V dropped 4 bases and J dropped 8 bases, with 12 bases sitting between them. Germline CDR1 SGHKS, CDR2 YYEKEE (reference sequence). CDR3 size: 12 residues. The CDR3 spells CASSHRTGEAFF. CDR3 in DNA: TGTGCCAGCAGCCATAGAACAGGGGAAGCTTTCTTT.

This clonotype was observed a few times. V and J are TRBV3-1 and TRBJ1-1, with 7 bases fitting TRBD1. The germline V gene has CDR1 LGHDT and CDR2 YNNKEL (reference sequence). The CDR3 runs to 17 residues. The junction had 7 bases not matched to a gene; V was cut back by 0 bases and J by 0 bases. In DNA form, the CDR3 reads TGTGCCAGCAGCCAAGATATGGGGACAGTGATGAACACTGAAGCTTTCTTT. Translating gives CASSQDMGTVMNTEAFF.

This clonotype was found a few times. The chain recombines TRBV3-1 with TRBJ2-4, with 9 bases that match TRBD1. The CDR3 sequence is 16 residues long. CDR1 is LGHDT, CDR2 YNNKEL, per germline (reference sequence). Trimming removed 0 bases from V and 3 bases from J; junction bases left unmatched: 3. The CDR3 region has the DNA TGTGCCAGCAGCCAAGAAGGGACAGGGCACAAAAACATTCAGTACTTC. This codes for CASSQEGTGHKNIQYF.

This clonotype was counted between two and nine times. The genes are TRBV19 and TRBJ2-7, with 7 bases that match TRBD2. The CDR3 loop spans 15 amino acids. Germline CDR1 and CDR2: LNHDA and SQIVND (reference sequence). Trimming removed 3 bases from V and 0 bases from J; junction bases left unmatched: 5. CDR3 protein: CASSIQGLHSYEQYF. The CDR3 nucleotides are TGTGCCAGTAGTATCCAGGGACTACACTCCTACGAGCAGTACTTC.

This clonotype was counted a few times. The chain recombines TRBV6-2 or TRBV6-3 with TRBJ2-2; 9 bases match TRBD1. Germline V CDR1 and CDR2: MNHEY, SVGEGT. V was clipped by 6 bases and J by 7 bases; unmatched bases: 6. The CDR3 has 14 amino acids. CDR3 nucleotides: TGTGCCAGCAGCCTGGGACAGGGCGTCGGGGAGCTGTTTTTT. Amino acid sequence: CASSLGQGVGELFF.

This clonotype turned up a few times. The chain combines TRBV6-5 with TRBJ2-2; 8 bases are a match to TRBD1. Per germline, CDR1 MNHEY and CDR2 SVGAGI. V shed 4 bases, J shed 5 bases, and the junction held 6 bases outside the gene matches. This CDR3 is 15 amino acids long. CDR3 nucleotide sequence: TGTGCCAGCAGTTTCGACAGGGGAAGAACCGGGGAGCTGTTTTTT. This translates into CASSFDRGRTGELFF.

This clonotype was recorded many times. The chain recombines TRBV28 with TRBJ2-1; a possible D gene is TRBD2 (6 bases). Trimming pared 8 bases from V and 14 bases from J, leaving 13 bases between. Germline CDR1 reads MDHEN; CDR2 reads SYDVKM. The CDR3 consists of 10 residues. DNA for the CDR3: TGTGCCAGCGGAGGGGAAATAGAGTTCTTC. Protein product: CASGGEIEFF.

The CDR3 nucleotides are TGTGCCAGCAACCGGGACAGGGGAAGAGCGAACACCGGGGAGCTGTTTTTT. It is translated as CASNRDRGRANTGELFF. This chain links TRBV2 with TRBJ2-2; 10 bases fit TRBD1. Germline-derived CDR1 and CDR2 are SNHLY and FYNNEI. V gave up 7 bases and J gave up 0 bases; unmatched junction bases: 8. This CDR3 has 17 residues. Supplemented by reference TRBV2 and TRBJ2-2, the full variable domain reads EPEVTQTPSHQVTQMGQEVILRCVPISNHLYFYWYRQILGQKVEFLVSFYNNEISEKSEIFDDQFSVERPDGSNFTLKIRSTKLEDSAMYFCASNRDRGRANTGELFFGEGSRLTVL.

This clonotype showed up just a few times. The V and J genes are TRBV7-2 and TRBJ1-4; 7 nucleotides align to TRBD1. CDR1 is SGHTA, CDR2 FQGNSA, per germline. The CDR3 has 15 amino acids. The V segment lost 1 base and the J segment 7 bases; nucleotides outside the gene matches: 6. Here the CDR3 DNA reads TGTGCCAGCAGCTTAGATGGGACAGTGAGTGAAAAACTGTTTTTT. The encoded protein is CASSLDGTVSEKLFF.

This clonotype was observed at least ten times. The chain recombines TRBV5-4 with TRBJ1-6; TRBD1 agrees at 9 bases. CDR1 and CDR2 from the germline V gene are SGHNT and YYREEE (reference sequence). This CDR3 has 15 residues. Unmatched junction bases numbered 11, after V lost 6 bases and J lost 10 bases. Written as DNA, the CDR3 is TGTGCCAGCACCGCGACGGGACAGGGCTACTCACCCCTCCACTTT. This encodes CASTATGQGYSPLHF.

This clonotype was counted many times. The chain couples TRBV12-5 to TRBJ2-5; D unresolved. The V end lost 1 base, the J end lost 4 bases, and 10 bases lay between the germline ends. CDR3 length: 14 residues. The V gene's germline CDR1 is LGHNT and CDR2 FRNRAP. CDR3 loop: CASGLDGRLETQYF. CDR3 sequence (DNA): TGTGCTAGTGGTTTGGATGGTAGGCTAGAGACCCAGTACTTC.

This clonotype was observed many times. The rearrangement links TRBV10-2 to TRBJ2-7; D remains ambiguous. The CDR3 length is 10 residues. The V gene's germline CDR1 is WSHSY and CDR2 SAAADI. The V end was cut by 2 bases, the J end by 9 bases, with 5 bases between. The CDR3 coding sequence is TGCGCCAGCAGTGAGGACATGCAGTACTTC. It translates to CASSEDMQYF.

This clonotype showed up many times. The chain has TRBV19 and TRBJ1-2; D gene ambiguous. The V gene's germline CDR1 is LNHDA and CDR2 SQIVND (reference sequence). V lost 7 bases to trimming and J lost 1 base, with 13 bases between them. The CDR3 runs 14 residues. The CDR3 DNA sequence: TGTGCCAGTACGATCGCAGGAATTAACTATGGCTACACCTTC. This sequence encodes CASTIAGINYGYTF.

The rearrangement joins TRBV20-1 to TRBJ1-1; D is perhaps TRBD1 (6 bases). This CDR3 comprises 14 residues. Germline loops: CDR1 DFQATT, CDR2 SNEGSKA (reference sequence). V was pared by 6 bases and J by 11 bases, with 25 bases between. The CDR3 nucleotides are TGCAGTGCGACAGGACGGATGAACATACGGGACGCTTTCTTT. This gives the protein CSATGRMNIRDAFF.

This clonotype has more than one count but fewer than ten. The genes are TRBV11-2 and TRBJ1-1; D is undetermined. V shed 6 bases and J shed 13 bases, with 18 bases lying between them. This CDR3 has 12 amino acids. Germline assignment: CDR1 SGHAT and CDR2 FQNNGV. The CDR3 protein is CASSFRSRVDFF. The CDR3 DNA reads as TGTGCCAGCAGTTTTCGTTCCCGAGTGGATTTCTTT.

This clonotype was seen a handful of times. CDR3 sequence (DNA): TGTGCCAGCAGCTTACGACAGACTAATGAAAAACTGTTTTTT. This sequence encodes CASSLRQTNEKLFF. V usage is TRBV7-9 and J usage is TRBJ1-4; TRBD1 is a possible D gene (5 bases). From germline, CDR1 is SEHNR and CDR2 FQNEAQ (reference sequence). Between the trimmed V and J ends, which lost 2 bases and 2 bases, there was a span of 6 bases. The CDR3 has 14 amino acids.

This clonotype was detected ten times or more. The gene calls are TRBV30 and TRBJ1-1; TRBD1 matches 7 bases. Losses at the gene ends were 5 bases for V and 2 bases for J; bases not matched to a gene: 2. In germline, CDR1 is GTSNPN, CDR2 SVGIG (reference sequence). The CDR3 loop spans 12 amino acids. CDR3 sequence reads: CAWGTDNTEAFF. The CDR3 nucleotides are TGTGCCTGGGGGACAGACAACACTGAAGCTTTCTTT.